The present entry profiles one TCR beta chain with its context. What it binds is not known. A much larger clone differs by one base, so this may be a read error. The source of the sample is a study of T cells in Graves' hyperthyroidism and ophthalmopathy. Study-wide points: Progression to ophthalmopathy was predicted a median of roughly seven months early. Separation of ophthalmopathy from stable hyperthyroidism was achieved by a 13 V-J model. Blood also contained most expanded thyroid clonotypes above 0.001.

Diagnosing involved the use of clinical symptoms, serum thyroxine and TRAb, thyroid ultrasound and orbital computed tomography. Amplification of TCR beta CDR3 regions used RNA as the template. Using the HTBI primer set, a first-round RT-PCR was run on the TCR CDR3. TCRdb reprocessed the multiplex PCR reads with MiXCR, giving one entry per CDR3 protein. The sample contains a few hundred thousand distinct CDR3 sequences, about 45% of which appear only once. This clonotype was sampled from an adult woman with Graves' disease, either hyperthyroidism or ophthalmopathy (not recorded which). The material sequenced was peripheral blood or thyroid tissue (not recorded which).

DNA of the CDR3: TGTGCCAGCAGCGTCTTCAGGAGCAGGCTCTTAGACAAATCCGGGGAGCTGTTTTTT. Encoded protein: CASSVFRSRLLDKSGELFF. The chain uses TRBV7-9 and TRBJ2-2; D unresolved. CDR1 is SEHNR, CDR2 FQNEAQ, per germline (reference sequence). Trimming shortened V by 5 bases and J by 6 bases, and 28 bases separated the two germline ends. This CDR3 region has 19 residues.